These T cell receptor beta chains were read from a single sample in a study of blood T cells in healthy people across ages. TCRdb reprocessed the 5' RACE reads via MiXCR and lists one record per CDR3 protein. The repertoire holds about 1.8 million distinct CDR3 sequences, with 49% as singletons. The sequenced material came from blood. The receptor source for this set is a woman aged 40 to 49 in good health. Each CDR3 is given with its conserved first and last residue. A D gene is named only where the DNA matches it firmly. A row's size may be missing; if present it is once, few, many or a size class.

v_call: TRBV6-6; j_call: TRBJ2-7; clone_size: -; d_call: -; cdr3_nt: TGTGCCAGCAGGGGTCCCGAGCAGTACTTC; cdr3_aa: CASRGPEQYF
v_call: TRBV20-1; j_call: TRBJ2-1; clone_size: few; d_call: -; cdr3_nt: TGCAGTGCTAGAACGTGGTCAGGAAATGAGCAGTTCTTC; cdr3_aa: CSARTWSGNEQFF
v_call: TRBV9; j_call: TRBJ2-1; clone_size: -; d_call: TRBD2; cdr3_nt: TGTACCAGCAGCGTAGTAACTAGCGGGACCAATGAGCAGTTCTTC; cdr3_aa: CTSSVVTSGTNEQFF
v_call: TRBV6-2/TRBV6-3; j_call: TRBJ2-5; clone_size: -; d_call: -; cdr3_nt: TGTGCCAGCAGTCATCCCCCTGAGGTTAAACGGGACAATGAGCAGTACTTC; cdr3_aa: CASSHPPEVKRDNEQYF
v_call: TRBV4-1; j_call: TRBJ2-5; clone_size: -; d_call: TRBD2; cdr3_nt: TGCGCCAGCAGCTGGGGTAGCGGGGCGTCCCAAGAGACCCAGTACTTC; cdr3_aa: CASSWGSGASQETQYF
v_call: TRBV29-1; j_call: TRBJ2-4; clone_size: few; d_call: -; cdr3_nt: TGCAGCGTCCGACAGGACATTCAGTACTTC; cdr3_aa: CSVRQDIQYF
v_call: TRBV11-2; j_call: TRBJ1-2; clone_size: few; d_call: -; cdr3_nt: TGTGCCAGCGGCATTAGGCGAGGAAACTATGGCTACACCTTC; cdr3_aa: CASGIRRGNYGYTF
v_call: TRBV20-1; j_call: TRBJ1-5; clone_size: -; d_call: TRBD1; cdr3_nt: TGCAGTGCCAGAGGCTCCGGGACAGGGCGACCATTTAATCAGCCCCAGCATTTT; cdr3_aa: CSARGSGTGRPFNQPQHF
v_call: TRBV28; j_call: TRBJ2-7; clone_size: -; d_call: -; cdr3_nt: TGTGCCAGCAGATCGGGTACCTTCGATCGGCAGTACTTC; cdr3_aa: CASRSGTFDRQYF
v_call: TRBV2; j_call: TRBJ2-1; clone_size: -; d_call: TRBD1; cdr3_nt: TGTGCCAGCAGTCCGAACGGACAGGGGGCGGATGAGCAGTTCTTC; cdr3_aa: CASSPNGQGADEQFF
v_call: TRBV5-1; j_call: TRBJ2-7; clone_size: -; d_call: -; cdr3_nt: TGCGCCAGCAGTCCAAGGGCCTCCCACGAGCAGTACTTC; cdr3_aa: CASSPRASHEQYF
v_call: TRBV10-3; j_call: TRBJ2-1; clone_size: many; d_call: -; cdr3_nt: TGTGCCATCAGTCCACAGGGGAGGGATGAGCAGTTCTTC; cdr3_aa: CAISPQGRDEQFF
v_call: TRBV12-3/TRBV12-4; j_call: TRBJ2-7; clone_size: -; d_call: -; cdr3_nt: TGTGCCAGCAGGACCAAAGCTACACCCTTCAGACCTTCCTACGAGCAGTACTTC; cdr3_aa: CASRTKATPFRPSYEQYF
v_call: TRBV12-3/TRBV12-4; j_call: TRBJ2-1; clone_size: once; d_call: -; cdr3_nt: TGTGCCAGCAGACCCCTTCAAGAGACCCAGTTCTTC; cdr3_aa: CASRPLQETQFF
v_call: TRBV20-1; j_call: TRBJ2-1; clone_size: many; d_call: -; cdr3_nt: TGCAGTGTCTGGGGGGGACAGGAGCAGTTCTTC; cdr3_aa: CSVWGGQEQFF
v_call: TRBV4-2; j_call: TRBJ2-3; clone_size: -; d_call: -; cdr3_nt: TGTACCAGCAGCCTACGGAGGGATACGCAGTATTTT; cdr3_aa: CTSSLRRDTQYF
v_call: TRBV2; j_call: TRBJ2-3; clone_size: -; d_call: TRBD2; cdr3_nt: TGTGCCAGCGACGGGGGGTCCACAGATACGCAGTATTTT; cdr3_aa: CASDGGSTDTQYF
v_call: TRBV28; j_call: TRBJ1-4; clone_size: -; d_call: -; cdr3_nt: TGTGCCAGCAGTTCCCCGGGGAGTGAAAAACTGTTTTTT; cdr3_aa: CASSSPGSEKLFF
v_call: TRBV20-1; j_call: TRBJ2-5; clone_size: -; d_call: TRBD1; cdr3_nt: TGCAGTGGCTGGGACAGGTGGCAAGAGACCCAGTACTTC; cdr3_aa: CSGWDRWQETQYF
v_call: TRBV10-3; j_call: TRBJ2-5; clone_size: -; d_call: TRBD1; cdr3_nt: TGTGCCATCAGTGGGCAGACAGGGTCCCAAGAGACCCAGTACTTC; cdr3_aa: CAISGQTGSQETQYF
v_call: TRBV6-2/TRBV6-3; j_call: TRBJ2-1; clone_size: -; d_call: -; cdr3_nt: TGTGCCAGCAGTTCAGGAAAGCGCTTCTCCTACAATGAGCAGTTCTTC; cdr3_aa: CASSSGKRFSYNEQFF
v_call: TRBV6-2/TRBV6-3; j_call: TRBJ2-1; clone_size: -; d_call: -; cdr3_nt: TGTGCCAGCAGTTACGGGGCGGGTAGCTCCTACGAGCAGTTCTTC; cdr3_aa: CASSYGAGSSYEQFF
v_call: TRBV12-5; j_call: TRBJ2-1; clone_size: -; d_call: -; cdr3_nt: TGTGCTAGTGTTAACAGCTACAATGAGCAGTTCTTC; cdr3_aa: CASVNSYNEQFF
v_call: TRBV27; j_call: TRBJ1-3; clone_size: -; d_call: -; cdr3_nt: TGTGCCAGCAGTGAGGTCTTCTCTGGAAACACCATATATTTT; cdr3_aa: CASSEVFSGNTIYF
v_call: TRBV12-3/TRBV12-4; j_call: TRBJ1-2; clone_size: -; d_call: -; cdr3_nt: TGTGCCAGCTTGTTGGGCGAGCTAAACTATGGCTACACCTTC; cdr3_aa: CASLLGELNYGYTF
v_call: TRBV7-8; j_call: TRBJ2-1; clone_size: -; d_call: TRBD2; cdr3_nt: TGTGCCAGCAGCTCTCAAACTAGCGGGAGTCACAATGAGCAGTTCTTC; cdr3_aa: CASSSQTSGSHNEQFF
v_call: TRBV11-2; j_call: TRBJ2-7; clone_size: -; d_call: TRBD1; cdr3_nt: TGTGCCAGCAGCTTAGCGGGACAGGGAACTATCTACGAGCAGTACTTC; cdr3_aa: CASSLAGQGTIYEQYF
v_call: TRBV28; j_call: TRBJ1-2; clone_size: few; d_call: -; cdr3_nt: TGTGCCAGCAGTTTAACAGTAGCTAACTATGGCTACACCTTC; cdr3_aa: CASSLTVANYGYTF
v_call: TRBV6-5; j_call: TRBJ1-2; clone_size: -; d_call: -; cdr3_nt: TGTGCCAGCAGTTTTGGGGCAGACAAGGGGGGCTACACCTTC; cdr3_aa: CASSFGADKGGYTF
v_call: TRBV4-3; j_call: TRBJ2-1; clone_size: once; d_call: -; cdr3_nt: TGCGCCAGCAGCCAAGATGGGGCTATCGGTGAGCAGTTCTTC; cdr3_aa: CASSQDGAIGEQFF
v_call: TRBV29-1; j_call: TRBJ2-1; clone_size: -; d_call: TRBD2; cdr3_nt: TGCAGCGTTATAGCGGGGGGGGCTGGGTGGCAGTTCTTC; cdr3_aa: CSVIAGGAGWQFF
v_call: TRBV7-9; j_call: TRBJ2-3; clone_size: -; d_call: -; cdr3_nt: TGTGCCAGCAGCTTACCAAGTCCGTTCACAGATACGCAGTATTTT; cdr3_aa: CASSLPSPFTDTQYF
v_call: TRBV28; j_call: TRBJ2-7; clone_size: few; d_call: TRBD1; cdr3_nt: TGTGCCAGCAGTTTACCGCGAGACAGGGAGCTCTACGAGCAGTACTTC; cdr3_aa: CASSLPRDRELYEQYF
v_call: TRBV7-2; j_call: TRBJ2-3; clone_size: few; d_call: -; cdr3_nt: TGTGCCAGCAGCTTAGGAGGGGTAAACACAGATACGCAGTATTTT; cdr3_aa: CASSLGGVNTDTQYF
v_call: TRBV12-3/TRBV12-4; j_call: TRBJ2-3; clone_size: once; d_call: -; cdr3_nt: TGTGCCAGCGAGGGGACTTCTAGCACAGATACGCAGTATTTT; cdr3_aa: CASEGTSSTDTQYF
v_call: TRBV7-3; j_call: TRBJ2-3; clone_size: many; d_call: -; cdr3_nt: TGTGCCAGCAGCCCGCATGGTCCGGGGGAGACAGATACGCAGTATTTT; cdr3_aa: CASSPHGPGETDTQYF